One sample yielded the 21 T cell receptor beta chains listed below, sequenced in a study of identical twins. TCRdb re-called the 5' RACE reads with MiXCR, one entry per CDR3 protein. The table includes 280,000 or so distinct CDR3 sequences, under 9.5% detected once. The data also belong to a second study, concerning yellow fever vaccine responses in identical twins.

Input material: memory (CD45RO+) T cells sorted from blood. These receptors were collected from a woman between 18 and 30 years old in good health.

The sample holds a few counts of this clonotype. The chain employs TRBV9 and TRBJ2-2, with 12 bases fitting TRBD2. CDR1 and CDR2 (germline): SGDLS, YYNGEE. V trimming: 0 bases; J trimming: 4 bases; junction bases outside the gene matches: 4. The length of the CDR3 is 17 residues. CDR3 in DNA: TGTGCCAGCAGCGTAGGTCTGGGACTAGCGGGCACCGGGGAGCTGTTTTTT. It translates to CASSVGLGLAGTGELFF.

The chain combines TRBV18 with TRBJ1-3, with a weak D call TRBD1 (6 bases). The CDR3 covers 15 residues. Germline assignment: CDR1 KGHSH and CDR2 LQKENI. V shed 3 bases and J shed 1 base, with 10 bases lying between them. CDR3 loop: CASSPTGYSGNTIYF. CDR3 nucleotide sequence: TGTGCCAGCTCACCTACAGGGTATTCTGGAAACACCATATATTTT.

This clonotype has a handful of counts. The chain links TRBV20-1 to TRBJ1-1, with no clear D. V lost 1 base, J lost 6 bases, and 24 bases lay in between. In germline, CDR1 is DFQATT, CDR2 SNEGSKA (reference sequence). There are 17 residues in the CDR3. CDR3 residues: CSARALPMQSVVSEAFF. CDR3 coding DNA: TGCAGTGCTAGAGCACTACCCATGCAGAGTGTCGTGTCTGAAGCTTTCTTT.

This clonotype has a count of ten or more. This chain connects TRBV14 to TRBJ1-1; D is ambiguous. Between the trimmed V and J ends, which lost 2 bases and 10 bases, there was a span of 14 bases. Looked up from germline, CDR1 is SGHDN and CDR2 is FVKESK. The CDR3 contains 13 residues. CDR3 residues: CASSQFERPGAFF. CDR3 DNA sequence: TGTGCCAGCAGCCAATTCGAACGCCCGGGAGCTTTCTTT.

This clonotype was seen repeatedly, ten times or more. The chain couples TRBV20-1 to TRBJ1-3; a possible D gene is TRBD1 (5 bases). Per germline, CDR1 DFQATT and CDR2 SNEGSKA (reference sequence). This CDR3 spans 15 amino acids. In nucleotides, the CDR3 is TGCGGGGGGTTGGGCAGCCAGAGCTCTGGAAACACCATATATTTT. Protein sequence: CGGLGSQSSGNTIYF.

The chain is built from TRBV27 and TRBJ2-2; TRBD2 is a possible D gene (5 bases). CDR1 and CDR2 from the germline V gene are MNHEY and SMNVEV (reference sequence). The CDR3 sequence is 14 residues long. Trimming pared 6 bases from V and 3 bases from J, leaving 11 bases between. The CDR3 sequence is CASSSRGYTGELFF. The CDR3 region has the DNA TGTGCCAGCAGCTCCCGGGGATACACCGGGGAGCTGTTTTTT.

The chain employs TRBV28 and TRBJ1-4; D ambiguous. Germline V gene data show CDR1 as MDHEN and CDR2 as SYDVKM. The CDR3 is made up of 14 amino acids. Trimming shortened V by 10 bases and J by 6 bases, and 18 bases separated the two germline ends. CDR3 coding DNA: TGTGCCACCAGAACCGGGTTCGATTATGAAAAACTGTTTTTT. Its translation is CATRTGFDYEKLFF. The variable domain in full, with the rest retrieved from reference TRBV28 and TRBJ1-4, is DVKVTQSSRYLVKRTGEKVFLECVQDMDHENMFWYRQDPGLGLRLIYFSYDVKMKEKGDIPEGYSVSREKKERFSLILESASTNQTSMYLCATRTGFDYEKLFFGSGTQLSVL.

J is TRBJ2-5 and V is TRBV19; D is possibly TRBD2 (6 bases). V was shortened by 3 bases and J by 2 bases, with 13 bases between the two germline ends. The CDR3 has 15 residues. The V gene's germline CDR1 is LNHDA and CDR2 SQIVND (reference sequence). The CDR3 DNA is TGTGCCAGTAGTATGCGAGCGGGCGGACAAGAGACCCAGTACTTC. Translated, it gives CASSMRAGGQETQYF.

This clonotype was seen a handful of times. The chain couples TRBV7-6 to TRBJ2-7, with TRBD1 identical over 8 bases. J lost 3 bases, V lost 5 bases, and 9 bases had no gene match. Germline lookup yields CDR1 SGHVS and CDR2 FNYEAQ. The CDR3 covers 15 residues. The CDR3 loop reads CASSPRGQGVYEQYF. As DNA, the CDR3 is TGTGCCAGCAGCCCCAGGGGGCAGGGTGTCTACGAGCAGTACTTC.

This clonotype was seen repeatedly, ten times or more. The rearrangement links TRBV20-1 to TRBJ2-1; 13 bases are a match to TRBD2. Per the germline V gene, CDR1 is DFQATT and CDR2 is SNEGSKA (reference sequence). This CDR3 comprises 15 residues. The junction had 12 bases not matched to a gene; V was cut back by 4 bases and J by 12 bases. CDR3 amino acids: CSAKGTSGTWRVQFF. CDR3 DNA: TGCAGTGCTAAAGGGACTAGCGGGACTTGGAGGGTGCAGTTCTTC.

The chain has TRBV29-1 and TRBJ2-1; 8 positions match TRBD2. This CDR3 contains 12 residues. The V gene end was trimmed by 7 bases and the J gene end by 6 bases; junction bases not matched to a gene: 5. Germline-derived CDR1 and CDR2 are SQVTM and ANQGSEA. As DNA, the CDR3 is TGCAGCGCCGGGGGGGGCTTCAATGAGCAGTTCTTC. Residues: CSAGGGFNEQFF.

This clonotype was counted at least ten times. The chain carries TRBV12-3 or TRBV12-4 and TRBJ2-7; D unresolved. The V end lost 5 bases, the J end lost 4 bases, and 15 bases lay between the germline ends. The CDR3 loop spans 14 amino acids. The DNA for the CDR3 is TGTGCCAGCAGTCCAGACACGGTGGGTTACGAGCAGTACGTC. Translating it yields CASSPDTVGYEQYV.

The gene calls are TRBV4-1 and TRBJ2-1; D is unresolved. Trimming took 1 base from V and 7 from J, leaving 14 bases between them. Germline CDR1 reads MGHRA; CDR2 reads YSYEKL. CDR3 size: 15 residues. CDR3 nucleotide sequence: TGCGCCAGCAGCCAAGGGGTAGGGCCCGGGAATGAGCAGTTCTTC. Its protein product is CASSQGVGPGNEQFF.

In its sample, this clonotype was seen a few times. The chain joins TRBV9 to TRBJ1-6, with 7 positions matching TRBD1. Germline CDR1 SGDLS, CDR2 YYNGEE. The CDR3 consists of 14 residues. With 2 bases clipped from V and 8 bases from J, the junction kept 4 bases outside the gene matches. The CDR3 DNA reads TGTGCCAGCAGCGTTACAGGGGCGGATTCACCCCTCCACTTT. This encodes CASSVTGADSPLHF.

About this clonotype itself: The conserved final phenylalanine or tryptophan is absent from the CDR3, which likely points to a read error. The chain recombines TRBV7-8 with TRBJ2-5; D not certain. Trimming took 2 bases from V and 5 from J, leaving 6 bases between them. CDR1 is SGHVS, CDR2 FQNEAQ, per germline. The length of the CDR3 is 12 residues. The CDR3 DNA is TGTGCCAGCAGCTTAACAGCGGAGACCCAGTACTCC. It specifies CASSLTAETQYS.

The chain combines TRBV19 with TRBJ2-1; 8 bases line up with TRBD2. Trimming took 7 bases from V and 7 from J; bases not matched to a gene: 9. The germline V gene encodes CDR1 LNHDA and CDR2 SQIVND (reference sequence). The CDR3 runs 14 residues. CDR3: CASTYPSGSNEQFF. The CDR3, as DNA: TGTGCCAGTACCTATCCCAGCGGGAGTAATGAGCAGTTCTTC.

This clonotype was seen a handful of times. The chain is built from TRBV7-8 and TRBJ2-2; 8 bases align to TRBD2. The V gene end was trimmed by 2 bases and the J gene end by 0 bases; junction bases not matched to a gene: 14. Looked up from germline, CDR1 is SGHVS and CDR2 is FQNEAQ. CDR3 length: 20 amino acids. The CDR3 coding sequence is TGTGCCAGCAGCTTAAGGCCTAGCGGGCTTGTGGGCTCGAACACCGGGGAGCTGTTTTTT. Translation: CASSLRPSGLVGSNTGELFF.

V gene TRBV7-6 combines with J gene TRBJ2-3, with D perhaps TRBD1 or TRBD2 (6 bases each). This CDR3 comprises 14 residues. Per germline, CDR1 SGHVS and CDR2 FNYEAQ. The germline V and J ends were trimmed by 4 bases and 3 bases, with 11 bases remaining between them. The CDR3 DNA reads TGTGCCAGCAGCTCTCCGGGGGCAACAGATACGCAGTATTTT. Protein sequence: CASSSPGATDTQYF.

The chain carries TRBV11-2 and TRBJ2-5, with 8 bases lining up with TRBD1. Germline assignment: CDR1 SGHAT and CDR2 FQNNGV. The J segment lost 1 base and the V segment lost 2 bases, leaving 6 bases of the junction unmatched. The CDR3 length is 16 residues. In nucleotides, the CDR3 is TGTGCCAGCAGCTTAAGCGCAGGGGGCTCCCAAGAGACCCAGTACTTC. Translation: CASSLSAGGSQETQYF.

V and J are TRBV6-1 and TRBJ2-1; TRBD1 aligns across 11 bases. The CDR3 runs 17 residues. The germline gives CDR1 MNHNS, CDR2 SASEGT. V lost 5 bases and J lost 4; bases outside the gene matches: 10. The CDR3 DNA reads as TGTGCCAGCAGTCCCCACGCCGGGACAGGGGGTTACAATGAGCAGTTCTTC. Translating gives CASSPHAGTGGYNEQFF.

The gene calls are TRBV19 and TRBJ1-1; D remains unclear. V was cut by 3 bases and J by 4 bases, with 12 bases left in between. Germline-derived CDR1 and CDR2 are LNHDA and SQIVND (reference sequence). This CDR3 is 14 amino acids long. CDR3 residues: CASSIVTVSTEAFF. The CDR3, as DNA: TGTGCCAGTAGTATCGTTACTGTCAGCACTGAAGCTTTCTTT.